Following are 9 T cell receptor beta chains from one sample sequenced in a study of identical twins. TCRdb independently ran MiXCR on the 5' RACE reads; one entry per CDR3 protein. Of approximately 490,000 distinct CDR3 sequences listed, approximately 20% are singletons. The same sample was also used in a study of yellow fever vaccine responses in identical twins.

The sample was CD4+ T cells sorted from blood. The receptors originated from a woman between 18 and 29 years old in good health.

The V gene is TRBV20-1, the J gene TRBJ2-6; no clear D gene. CDR1 is DFQATT and CDR2 is SNEGSKA in the germline V gene (reference sequence). Trimming stripped 5 bases from V and 2 bases from J, with 10 bases between. This CDR3 comprises 14 residues. CDR3 nucleotide sequence: TGCAGTGCTCGCATTGATCCTGGGGCCAACGTCCTGACTTTC. This translates into CSARIDPGANVLTF.

The chain recombines TRBV27 with TRBJ1-1; D remains ambiguous. The CDR3 spans 14 residues. CDR1 is MNHEY and CDR2 is SMNVEV in the germline V gene (reference sequence). Trimming took 1 base from V and 1 from J, leaving 7 bases between them. CDR3 sequence (DNA): TGTGCCAGCAGTTTATACGGGAGGAACACTGAAGCTTTCTTT. It translates to CASSLYGRNTEAFF.

The chain carries TRBV20-1 and TRBJ2-4; 13 nucleotides agree with TRBD2. This CDR3 is built from 13 residues. Germline lookup yields CDR1 DFQATT and CDR2 SNEGSKA (reference sequence). V trimming: 7 bases; J trimming: 9 bases; junction bases outside the gene matches: 6. The CDR3 sequence: CSVGTSGEGIQYF. CDR3 nucleotide sequence: TGCAGTGTCGGGACTAGCGGGGAGGGCATTCAGTACTTC.

The chain couples TRBV12-3 or TRBV12-4 to TRBJ2-7, with TRBD2 identical over 10 bases. The length of the CDR3 is 15 residues. With 6 bases clipped from V and 2 bases from J, the junction kept 7 bases outside the gene matches. In DNA, the CDR3 is TGTGCCAGCAGCGTGGGACTAGCGCAGACCTACGAGCAGTACTTC. Protein: CASSVGLAQTYEQYF.

The chain couples TRBV5-1 to TRBJ2-3; TRBD2 agrees at 7 bases. CDR1 and CDR2 (germline): SGHRS, YFSETQ. CDR3 length: 17 amino acids. V was clipped by 1 base and J by 2 bases; unmatched bases: 10. The CDR3 is CASSLRSSGVNTDTQYF. In nucleotides, the CDR3 is TGCGCCAGCAGCTTGCGATCTAGCGGAGTTAACACAGATACGCAGTATTTT.

The chain links TRBV6-1 to TRBJ1-1, with unresolved D. The CDR3 runs 15 residues. Trimming shortened V by 5 bases and J by 6 bases, and 19 bases separated the two germline ends. CDR1 and CDR2 from the germline V gene are MNHNS and SASEGT. The CDR3 nucleotides read TGTGCCAGCAGTCCAAAGGAGTCGGGTTCGGCTGAAGCTTTCTTT. Residues: CASSPKESGSAEAFF.

The V gene is TRBV6-1, the J gene TRBJ2-1; TRBD1 matches 7 bases. The V gene end was trimmed by 7 bases and the J gene end by 7 bases; junction bases not matched to a gene: 13. CDR1 and CDR2 (germline): MNHNS, SASEGT. The CDR3 extends over 15 amino acids. DNA of the CDR3: TGTGCCAGCACCTCCGGGACAGCAAGGGGGAATGAGCAGTTCTTC. It is translated as CASTSGTARGNEQFF.

This clonotype has more than one count but fewer than ten. This chain links TRBV4-1 with TRBJ2-7, with 8 bases fitting TRBD2. J was trimmed by 3 bases and V by 2 bases; bases with no gene match: 6. The CDR3 has 15 residues. The germline gives CDR1 MGHRA, CDR2 YSYEKL. The CDR3: CASSQTGTRGYEQYF. CDR3 bases: TGCGCCAGCAGCCAAACCGGGACTAGAGGCTACGAGCAGTACTTC.

This chain uses TRBV20-1 with TRBJ1-4; 7 nucleotides align to TRBD1. The CDR3 is 16 amino acids. Trimming cost V 2 bases and J 8 bases; bases outside gene matches: 14. Germline V CDR1 and CDR2: DFQATT, SNEGSKA (reference sequence). The CDR3, as DNA: TGCAGTGCTAGAAAACCAAGACAGGGAAGTACGGAAAAACTGTTTTTT. This encodes CSARKPRQGSTEKLFF.